These T cell receptor beta chains were read from a single sample in a study of beta chain features in type 1 diabetes. TCRdb keeps only in-frame clones here, not all; method: immunoSEQ multiplex PCR. This sample yields hundreds of thousands of clones, of which roughly an eighth are seen a single time; 0.035% to 0.04% belongs to the top ten. Sequences were obtained from naive CD4+ T cells from blood. Receptors originate from a man between 18 and 35 years old with type 1 diabetes. Each CDR3 is given with its conserved first and last residue. Each record gives: D gene, clone size, V gene, J gene, CDR3 DNA, CDR3 protein. D genes are given only for firm matches. Clone size is stated in some rows and not others, as once, few, many or a class when expanded.

d_gene: -
abundance: -
v_gene: TRBV5-1
j_gene: TRBJ2-3
CDR3nt: TGCGCCAGCAGACCCGGGACTTACACAGATACGCAGTATTTT
CDR3aa: CASRPGTYTDTQYF

d_gene: TRBD2
abundance: -
v_gene: TRBV27
j_gene: TRBJ2-1
CDR3nt: TGTGCCAGCAGTTTAGGGCGGGAGCCCTACAATGAGCAGTTCTTC
CDR3aa: CASSLGREPYNEQFF

d_gene: -
abundance: -
v_gene: TRBV25-1
j_gene: TRBJ1-2
CDR3nt: TGTGCCAGCAGTGAACCCTCATGGTCCTATGGCTACACCTTC
CDR3aa: CASSEPSWSYGYTF

d_gene: -
abundance: -
v_gene: TRBV19
j_gene: TRBJ2-4
CDR3nt: TGTGCCAGTAGTTCGGGCCCCGGAGGAAACATTCAGTACTTC
CDR3aa: CASSSGPGGNIQYF

d_gene: -
abundance: -
v_gene: TRBV4-3
j_gene: TRBJ2-5
CDR3nt: TGCGCCAGCAGCCCGAGTGGTTGGGTAGGGACCCAGTACTTC
CDR3aa: CASSPSGWVGTQYF

d_gene: TRBD1
abundance: few
v_gene: TRBV25-1
j_gene: TRBJ1-5
CDR3nt: TGTGCCAGCAGTGAGATGGGACAGGGATTGTTTCAGCCCCAGCATTTT
CDR3aa: CASSEMGQGLFQPQHF

d_gene: TRBD1
abundance: -
v_gene: TRBV18
j_gene: TRBJ2-1
CDR3nt: TGTGCCAGCTCACTCGACAGGGGTTACAATGAGCAGTTCTTC
CDR3aa: CASSLDRGYNEQFF

d_gene: -
abundance: -
v_gene: TRBV30
j_gene: TRBJ1-5
CDR3nt: TGTGCCTGGAGTGTGGGGAGCAATCAGCCCCAGCATTTT
CDR3aa: CAWSVGSNQPQHF

d_gene: -
abundance: -
v_gene: TRBV7-8
j_gene: TRBJ2-1
CDR3nt: TGTGCCAGCAGCCCCGGGGTGGTGCAGTTCTTC
CDR3aa: CASSPGVVQFF

d_gene: TRBD1
abundance: -
v_gene: TRBV7-2
j_gene: TRBJ1-6
CDR3nt: TGTGCCAGCAGCTCTTCGGACAGGAATAGGTCACCCCTCCACTTT
CDR3aa: CASSSSDRNRSPLHF

d_gene: -
abundance: -
v_gene: TRBV6-5
j_gene: TRBJ2-2
CDR3nt: TGTGCCAGCAGTTACTCCATCGGCACCGGGGAGCTGTTTTTT
CDR3aa: CASSYSIGTGELFF

d_gene: -
abundance: few
v_gene: TRBV9
j_gene: TRBJ2-2
CDR3nt: TGTGCCAGCAGCGGACCCGGGGAGCTGTTTTTT
CDR3aa: CASSGPGELFF

d_gene: -
abundance: few
v_gene: TRBV4-3
j_gene: TRBJ2-7
CDR3nt: TGCGCCAGCAGCCCCTTTCAACAGGGCGGATACGAGCAGTACTTC
CDR3aa: CASSPFQQGGYEQYF

d_gene: -
abundance: -
v_gene: TRBV5-1
j_gene: TRBJ2-3
CDR3nt: TGCGCCAGCAGCTTGGTGAGAGCAGATACGCAGTATTTT
CDR3aa: CASSLVRADTQYF

d_gene: TRBD1
abundance: few
v_gene: TRBV5-4
j_gene: TRBJ2-7
CDR3nt: TGTGCCAGCAGATCTCCGGGACAGGGTGTCCGCGAGCAGTACTTC
CDR3aa: CASRSPGQGVREQYF

d_gene: -
abundance: -
v_gene: TRBV7-9
j_gene: TRBJ1-4
CDR3nt: TGTGCCAGCAGCTTAGTGGGTGGCACCCCCGAAAAACTGTTTTTT
CDR3aa: CASSLVGGTPEKLFF

d_gene: -
abundance: -
v_gene: TRBV19
j_gene: TRBJ2-3
CDR3nt: TGTGCCAGTAGTTCCCCTGGGGGGCCTAAGATAGATACGCAGTATTTT
CDR3aa: CASSSPGGPKIDTQYF

d_gene: -
abundance: -
v_gene: TRBV29-1
j_gene: TRBJ2-7
CDR3nt: TGCAGCGTCCGTCGGGGCCTTACCTACGAGCAGTACTTC
CDR3aa: CSVRRGLTYEQYF

d_gene: -
abundance: -
v_gene: TRBV30
j_gene: TRBJ2-7
CDR3nt: TGTGCCTGGAGCTTCGAAGAGCCGGGCGAGCAGTACTTC
CDR3aa: CAWSFEEPGEQYF

d_gene: TRBD2
abundance: -
v_gene: TRBV30
j_gene: TRBJ2-1
CDR3nt: TGTGCCTGGGGACTAGCTATTTACAATGAGCAGTTCTTC
CDR3aa: CAWGLAIYNEQFF

d_gene: TRBD2
abundance: few
v_gene: TRBV5-1
j_gene: TRBJ2-3
CDR3nt: TGCGCCAGCAGCCCGGGACTAGCGGGAGCAGCAGATACGCAGTATTTT
CDR3aa: CASSPGLAGAADTQYF

d_gene: -
abundance: -
v_gene: TRBV27
j_gene: TRBJ1-2
CDR3nt: TGTGCCAGCAGTTTAGGAGGGTCGGCCAACTATGGCTACACCTTC
CDR3aa: CASSLGGSANYGYTF

d_gene: -
abundance: few
v_gene: TRBV6-6
j_gene: TRBJ2-3
CDR3nt: TGTGCCAGCAGTTGGAGGGGGCTTGGCACAGATACGCAGTATTTT
CDR3aa: CASSWRGLGTDTQYF

d_gene: TRBD2
abundance: few
v_gene: TRBV27
j_gene: TRBJ2-2
CDR3nt: TGTGCCAGCAGTTCACGGGGGGCCGGGGAGCTGTTTTTT
CDR3aa: CASSSRGAGELFF

d_gene: -
abundance: few
v_gene: TRBV29-1
j_gene: TRBJ1-5
CDR3nt: TGCAGCGTCAAGACCACAGATAGCAATCAGCCCCAGCATTTT
CDR3aa: CSVKTTDSNQPQHF

d_gene: TRBD1
abundance: -
v_gene: TRBV30
j_gene: TRBJ2-6
CDR3nt: TGTGCCGGCGACAGGGCTGGGGCCAACGTCCTGACTTTC
CDR3aa: CAGDRAGANVLTF

d_gene: -
abundance: -
v_gene: TRBV2
j_gene: TRBJ2-3
CDR3nt: TGTGCCAGCAGTGAACGGGGGAGGACAGATACGCAGTATTTT
CDR3aa: CASSERGRTDTQYF

d_gene: -
abundance: few
v_gene: TRBV7-6
j_gene: TRBJ1-6
CDR3nt: TGTGCCAGCAGCTTAGGAGAAGATTCACCCCTCCACTTT
CDR3aa: CASSLGEDSPLHF

d_gene: -
abundance: few
v_gene: TRBV30
j_gene: TRBJ2-3
CDR3nt: TGTGCCTGGAGTACTAGCACAGATACGCAGTATTTT
CDR3aa: CAWSTSTDTQYF

d_gene: -
abundance: -
v_gene: TRBV5-1
j_gene: TRBJ2-7
CDR3nt: TGCGCCAGCAGCTTGGAAGGGCCTGGCGAGCAGTACTTC
CDR3aa: CASSLEGPGEQYF

d_gene: -
abundance: few
v_gene: TRBV5-1
j_gene: TRBJ2-1
CDR3nt: TGCGCCAGCAGCTGGGGAACGGTTTACAATGAGCAGTTCTTC
CDR3aa: CASSWGTVYNEQFF

d_gene: -
abundance: -
v_gene: TRBV2
j_gene: TRBJ1-4
CDR3nt: TGTGCCAGCAGAGCCGGGACTGGGGATGAAAAACTGTTTTTT
CDR3aa: CASRAGTGDEKLFF

d_gene: -
abundance: -
v_gene: TRBV12-5
j_gene: TRBJ2-3
CDR3nt: TGTGCTAGTGGTTTTGGACAGTCCACAGATACGCAGTATTTT
CDR3aa: CASGFGQSTDTQYF

d_gene: -
abundance: few
v_gene: TRBV30
j_gene: TRBJ1-5
CDR3nt: TGTGCCTGGAGTCCCGAGGGCAATCAGCCCCAGCATTTT
CDR3aa: CAWSPEGNQPQHF

d_gene: -
abundance: few
v_gene: TRBV7-9
j_gene: TRBJ2-3
CDR3nt: TGTGCCAGCAGCGCTACAGGGCCAGATACGCAGTATTTT
CDR3aa: CASSATGPDTQYF

d_gene: TRBD2
abundance: -
v_gene: TRBV5-4
j_gene: TRBJ2-2
CDR3nt: TGTGCCAGCAGCTCCGGAACTAGCGGTAACACCGGGGAGCTGTTTTTT
CDR3aa: CASSSGTSGNTGELFF

d_gene: -
abundance: -
v_gene: TRBV30
j_gene: TRBJ2-1
CDR3nt: TGTGCCTGGAGGGGGATCGGGACCGCTAGCTCCTACAATGAGCAGTTCTTC
CDR3aa: CAWRGIGTASSYNEQFF

d_gene: -
abundance: few
v_gene: TRBV10-3
j_gene: TRBJ2-7
CDR3nt: TGTGCCATCAGTGAAGTTTACGAGCAGTACTTC
CDR3aa: CAISEVYEQYF